The present entry profiles one TCR beta chain with its context. As yet, its antigen is unknown. The data belong to a study of T-cell reconstitution after alpha-beta-depleted transplantation in children. Overall study findings and caveats: After transplant, at about two months, alpha-beta T cells were reportedly derived from several hundred expanded graft clones. Surviving recipient cells, namely T cells and thymic progenitors, were the source of high day-60 TCRbeta diversity in some patients.

Preparation of the TCRbeta library involved a method that used unique molecular identifiers. Using its own MiXCR run on the PCR reads, TCRdb lists one record per CDR3 protein. The sample holds some 290,000 distinct CDR3 sequences, approximately 23% seen once. The germline CDR1 and CDR2 sequences are ENHRY and SYGVKD. CDR3 length: 15 amino acids. The V end lost 3 bases, the J end lost 2 bases, and 12 bases lay between the germline ends. This receptor was identified in a male patient between 5 and 17 years old who had a stem cell transplant for acute lymphoblastic leukemia, so the T cells may come from the graft donor. The V gene is TRBV10-3, the J gene TRBJ2-3; TRBD2 might be the D (5 bases). This specimen was PBMCs, mostly from graft donor cells, taken 180 days after TCRalphabeta/CD19-depleted stem cell transplant. CDR3 bases: TGTGCCATCAGTGACGGAGCGGATAACACAGATACGCAGTATTTT. It yields the protein CAISDGADNTDTQYF.